These 5 T cell receptor beta chains share one sample of origin, sequenced in a study of blood T cell repertoires in COVID-19. TCRdb keeps only in-frame clones here, not all; method: immunoSEQ multiplex PCR. This sample carries 65,000 or so clones, more than 90% of them seen once, and the ten largest clones take 1.3%. The material sequenced was peripheral blood. These receptors came from a man between 60 and 75 years old with acute or convalescent COVID-19.

V and J are TRBV6-5 and TRBJ1-5, with 9 bases that match TRBD1. Germline V lookup: CDR1 MNHEY, CDR2 SVGAGI. CDR3 size: 14 residues. V shed 4 bases and J 6 bases; nucleotides not matched to a gene: 4. CDR3 loop: CASSFKDRGQPQHF. The CDR3 region has the DNA TGTGCCAGCAGTTTTAAGGACAGGGGTCAGCCCCAGCATTTT.

This chain uses TRBV5-1 with TRBJ1-1; D unclear. The CDR3 runs 13 residues. The germline gives CDR1 SGHRS, CDR2 YFSETQ. V was cut by 5 bases and J by 4 bases, with 12 bases left in between. Here the CDR3 reads CASRLNGATEAFF. The CDR3 DNA reads as TGCGCCAGCAGGCTAAATGGAGCCACTGAAGCTTTCTTT.

The chain uses TRBV2 and TRBJ1-6; possible D gene TRBD1, 5 bases. Trimming pared 6 bases from V and 9 bases from J, leaving 15 bases between. The CDR3 totals 14 residues. Germline V CDR1 and CDR2: SNHLY, FYNNEI. The CDR3 nucleotides are TGTGCCAGCAGGTCCAGGACACATTCTTCACCCCTCCACTTT. Translation gives CASRSRTHSSPLHF.

The gene calls are TRBV7-2 and TRBJ2-4; D gene uncertain. The length of the CDR3 is 18 residues. Germline assignment: CDR1 SGHTA and CDR2 FQGNSA. The V end lost 5 bases, the J end lost 0 bases, and 20 bases lay between the germline ends. CDR3 protein: CASSPSRNGDLAKNIQYF. Here the CDR3 DNA reads TGTGCCAGCAGCCCATCCCGGAATGGAGATCTAGCCAAAAACATTCAGTACTTC.

This clone is a singleton in its sample. This chain connects TRBV13 to TRBJ1-2, with D maybe TRBD1 (6 bases). V lost 1 base and J 3 bases, leaving 12 bases between the germline ends. The length of the CDR3 is 15 residues. Germline CDR1 PRHDT, CDR2 FYEKMQ (reference sequence). CDR3 in DNA: TGTGCCAGCAGCTTAGAGGCAGGGGCACACTATGGCTACACCTTC. Encoded protein: CASSLEAGAHYGYTF.